The clone carrying this T cell receptor (beta chain) appeared a few times. What it recognizes is unknown. It was uncontrolled infection, other autoimmune disease, pregnancy or lactation that excluded patients. This sample was taken from a study of T cells in Graves' hyperthyroidism and ophthalmopathy. From RNA transcripts, TCR beta CDR3 regions were amplified. HTBI primers were used for first-round RT-PCR of the TCR CDR3. TCRdb reanalysed the multiplex PCR reads using MiXCR and keeps one entry per CDR3 protein. The data contain approximately 400,000 distinct CDR3 sequences, just under 15% of them singletons. Study-wide results and limits: Ophthalmopathy, which appeared later, was predicted by the model a median about 5.9 months before onset.

The clonotype originates from a woman aged 30 to 39 with Graves' hyperthyroidism. The specimen sequenced was blood.

CDR3 in amino acids: CSASAGSYGYTF. The CDR3 coding sequence is TGCAGTGCTAGTGCGGGCAGCTATGGCTACACCTTC. The gene calls are TRBV20-1 and TRBJ1-2, with D hard to call. The CDR3 length is 12 residues. Deletions cut 3 bases from V and 4 bases from J, with 9 bases between. The germline gives CDR1 DFQATT, CDR2 SNEGSKA (reference sequence).